The 17 T cell receptor beta chains in this list originate from one sample, sequenced in a study of shared clonotypes between healthy human individuals (dated by TCRdb to 2020 to 2021). The library relied on the immunoSEQ multiplex PCR assay. TCRdb obtained this table from immuneACCESS and retained in-frame rearrangements with V and J assigned. These tables miss some clones; where compared with another copy, unresolved V genes account for less than half of the shortfall, and the remainder is unexplained. This sample lists just over 2,000,000 clones; 85% to 95% were detected once. The top ten constitute roughly 0.13% of the sample. Material for sequencing was naive CD4+ T cells sorted from blood. According to the study, the label for this sample's cell subset or site signals: CD45RA+ positively selected. The source is a man younger than 35 in good health.

This clone was observed a single time. The chain recombines TRBV4-1 with TRBJ2-2; D might be TRBD2 (6 bases). This CDR3 region has 14 residues. The germline V gene encodes CDR1 MGHRA and CDR2 YSYEKL. Trimming removed 5 bases from V and 6 bases from J, with 13 bases in between. The CDR3 coding sequence is TGCGCCAGCAGCGCTTTGGGGGGTCCCGGGGAGCTGTTTTTT. Translation gives CASSALGGPGELFF.

The rearrangement uses TRBV25-1 and TRBJ1-6; D is undetermined. This CDR3 contains 13 residues. Trimming stripped 1 base from V and 8 bases from J, with 6 bases between. Germline values: CDR1 MGHDK, CDR2 SYGVNS. The CDR3 DNA sequence: TGTGCCAGCAGTGAATGGGCCGATTCACCCCTCCACTTT. Amino acid sequence: CASSEWADSPLHF.

The chain is built from TRBV2 and TRBJ1-2, with D unclear. With 7 bases removed from V and 5 bases from J, the gap between germline ends came to 14 bases. The germline V gene encodes CDR1 SNHLY and CDR2 FYNNEI. The CDR3 has 13 residues. The CDR3 DNA is TGTGCCAGCAAGGGCAGAACTCCGTATGGCTACACCTTC. It translates to CASKGRTPYGYTF.

This rearrangement joins TRBV21-1 to TRBJ1-5. TRBV21-1 is a recognized pseudogene. The CDR3 is made up of 13 amino acids. The CDR3: CASTRTRYQPQHF. The CDR3 DNA reads TGTGCCAGCACCAGGACCCGATATCAGCCCCAGCATTTT.

CDR3 in amino acids: CAISGRAGAYNEQFF. The CDR3 DNA is TGTGCCATCAGTGGCCGAGCGGGAGCCTACAATGAGCAGTTCTTC. The chain combines TRBV10-3 with TRBJ2-1; the match to TRBD2 covers 8 bases. This CDR3 contains 15 residues. V lost 4 bases, J lost 2 bases, and 4 bases stayed unmatched. From germline, CDR1 is ENHRY and CDR2 SYGVKD.

This chain uses TRBV9 with TRBJ2-7; 10 bases agree with TRBD2. The CDR3 length is 18 residues. Losses at the gene ends were 2 bases for V and 8 bases for J; bases not matched to a gene: 19. CDR1 and CDR2 (germline): SGDLS, YYNGEE. CDR3 loop: CASSVAGAAGGPEYKQYF. DNA of the CDR3: TGTGCCAGCAGCGTGGCCGGGGCAGCGGGAGGGCCTGAGTATAAGCAGTACTTC.

This chain links TRBV4-3 with TRBJ2-1, with 11 bases that match TRBD2. Germline V gene sequence: CDR1 LGHNA, CDR2 YSLEER. J was trimmed by 4 bases and V by 3 bases; bases with no gene match: 5. The CDR3 sequence is 16 residues long. CDR3 in amino acids: CASSHAGTSGYNEQFF. For the CDR3, the DNA is TGCGCCAGCAGCCACGCCGGGACTAGCGGTTACAATGAGCAGTTCTTC.

The chain joins TRBV10-3 to TRBJ2-7, with a possible D match to TRBD1 (6 bases). The V and J ends lost 7 bases and 5 bases respectively, with 12 bases between them. Germline CDR1 reads ENHRY; CDR2 reads SYGVKD. This CDR3 region has 12 residues. CDR3: CAITDYRDEQYF. For the CDR3, the DNA is TGTGCCATCACCGATTACAGGGACGAGCAGTACTTC.

The chain recombines TRBV19 with TRBJ2-6; a possible D gene is TRBD1 (6 bases). The V gene's germline CDR1 is LNHDA and CDR2 SQIVND (reference sequence). The CDR3 spans 15 residues. V lost 6 bases and J 0 bases, leaving 9 bases between the germline ends. As DNA, the CDR3 is TGTGCCAGTAGGGCAGGGGTCTCTGGGGCCAACGTCCTGACTTTC. As protein: CASRAGVSGANVLTF.

This CDR3 reads CASSVARESTEAFF. The CDR3 region has the DNA TGTGCCAGCAGTGTTGCCAGGGAGTCCACTGAAGCTTTCTTT. The V gene is TRBV2, the J gene TRBJ1-1; D is possibly TRBD1 (5 bases). This CDR3 has 14 residues. CDR1 SNHLY and CDR2 FYNNEI come from the germline V gene. V was cut by 4 bases and J by 4 bases, with 13 bases left in between.

The genes are TRBV7-9 and TRBJ2-2; 13 bases line up with TRBD2. Germline lookup yields CDR1 SEHNR and CDR2 FQNEAQ (reference sequence). With V trimmed by 5 bases and J by 1 base, 10 bases remained unmatched. This CDR3 contains 19 residues. CDR3 coding DNA: TGTGCCAGCAGCAGGCGCCAGGGACTAGCGGGGATGAACACCGGGGAGCTGTTTTTT. Residues: CASSRRQGLAGMNTGELFF.

The rearrangement uses TRBV5-1 and TRBJ1-1; D is ambiguous. Germline V gene sequence: CDR1 SGHRS, CDR2 YFSETQ. The V end was cut by 9 bases, the J end by 0 bases, with 12 bases between. The CDR3 length is 13 residues. The CDR3 protein is CATSDALNTEAFF. In nucleotides, the CDR3 is TGCGCCACTTCGGACGCTTTGAACACTGAAGCTTTCTTT.

The genes are TRBV7-2 and TRBJ2-1, with 7 bases matching TRBD1. V shed 4 bases, J shed 4 bases, and the junction held 7 bases outside the gene matches. The germline CDR1 and CDR2 sequences are SGHTA and FQGNSA. The CDR3 covers 15 residues. CDR3 sequence (DNA): TGTGCCAGCAGCTCCGGACAGGTTGGATACAATGAGCAGTTCTTC. It encodes CASSSGQVGYNEQFF.

Remarks on this clone: Being one base from a much bigger clone, this may be a read error. The CDR3 region has the DNA TGTGCCAGCAGCTTATACTACGAGCAGTACTTC. It encodes CASSLYYEQYF. The chain employs TRBV11-3 and TRBJ2-7; D uncertain. V was clipped by 2 bases and J by 3 bases, with 2 bases between them. Germline loops: CDR1 SGHNT, CDR2 YENEEA. The length of the CDR3 is 11 residues.

This clone was detected only once. V is TRBV2 and J is TRBJ1-1, with D uncertain. The germline V and J ends were trimmed by 5 bases and 1 base, with 8 bases remaining between them. There are 13 residues in the CDR3. CDR1 SNHLY and CDR2 FYNNEI come from the germline V gene. The CDR3 bases are TGTGCCAGCAGTTCGGGGTCGAACACTGAAGCTTTCTTT. It specifies CASSSGSNTEAFF.

This CDR3 is CAIRQGRSQETQYF. CDR3 nucleotide sequence: TGTGCCATCAGGCAGGGGAGGTCTCAAGAGACCCAGTACTTC. This chain joins TRBV10-3 and TRBJ2-5; TRBD1 or TRBD2 may be the D gene (6 bases each). Trimming took 6 bases from V and 2 from J, leaving 13 bases between them. This CDR3 is built from 14 residues. Germline V gene sequence: CDR1 ENHRY, CDR2 SYGVKD.

The gene calls are TRBV29-1 and TRBJ2-3; perhaps TRBD2 as D (7 bases). Germline CDR1 SQVTM, CDR2 ANQGSEA. Trimming left V 1 base short and J 8 bases short, with 16 bases between. CDR3 length equals 14 residues. CDR3 sequence reads: CSVEGERGRGTQYF. The CDR3 DNA follows: TGCAGCGTTGAAGGCGAGCGGGGCAGGGGTACGCAGTATTTT.